The next 32 T cell receptor beta chains were all read from a single sample in a study of T cell responses to AZD1222 COVID-19 vaccine. The assay was immunoSEQ multiplex PCR, and TCRdb's table has in-frame clones only and misses some. The table shows roughly 90,000 clones, with about nine tenths occurring only once. Here the sequenced sample was peripheral blood, taken 28 days after the second AZD1222 dose. The source of these receptors is an adult who received the AZD1222 COVID-19 vaccine.

This rearrangement joins TRBV3-1 (or the pseudogene TRBV3-2) to TRBJ2-3; 9 bases map to TRBD2. This CDR3 comprises 16 residues. Germline CDR1 reads LGHDT; CDR2 reads YNNKEL (reference sequence). V lost 0 bases, J lost 4 bases, and 5 bases stayed unmatched. The CDR3 spells CASSQESAGGPDTQYF. CDR3 in DNA: TGTGCCAGCAGCCAAGAATCGGCGGGGGGGCCAGATACGCAGTATTTT.

This clone was counted a single time. This rearrangement joins TRBV6-5 to TRBJ2-3; 9 bases line up with TRBD2. Germline loops: CDR1 MNHEY, CDR2 SVGAGI. CDR3 length: 16 residues. Trimming removed 0 bases from V and 2 bases from J; junction bases left unmatched: 3. The CDR3 loop is CASSYSSGGPTDTQYF. The CDR3 DNA reads as TGTGCCAGCAGTTACTCTAGCGGGGGCCCCACAGATACGCAGTATTTT.

The chain joins TRBV27 to TRBJ2-3, with TRBD1 as a possible D gene (6 bases). This CDR3 has 15 residues. V lost 3 bases and J 1 base, leaving 11 bases between the germline ends. Per germline, CDR1 MNHEY and CDR2 SMNVEV (reference sequence). The CDR3 DNA follows: TGTGCCAGCAGTTTTTTGGGACACCGCACAGATACGCAGTATTTT. It encodes CASSFLGHRTDTQYF.

This sequence joins TRBV28 and TRBJ1-1; D gene ambiguous. Per the germline V gene, CDR1 is MDHEN and CDR2 is SYDVKM. Trimming took off 6 bases at V and 7 bases at J, with 21 bases between the two ends. This CDR3 is built from 15 residues. Here the CDR3 reads CASSPSVVPRGEAFF. The DNA for the CDR3 is TGTGCCAGCAGCCCAAGCGTTGTGCCACGGGGTGAAGCTTTCTTT.

The chain combines TRBV30 with TRBJ2-5; D may correspond to TRBD1 or TRBD2 (6 bases each). The CDR3 spans 14 residues. The V end lost 1 base, the J end lost 2 bases, and 11 bases lay between the germline ends. Per germline, CDR1 GTSNPN and CDR2 SVGIG (reference sequence). Here the CDR3 DNA reads TGTGCCTGGAGTGGGGGGGCCGTACAAGAGACCCAGTACTTC. Translating gives CAWSGGAVQETQYF.

V and J are TRBV5-1 and TRBJ2-1; D remains unclear. Trimming took 0 bases from V and 0 from J, leaving 13 bases between them. CDR1 and CDR2 (germline): SGHRS, YFSETQ. The CDR3 totals 17 residues. This chain's CDR3 is CASSLDQRASSYNEQFF. CDR3 DNA sequence: TGCGCCAGCAGCTTGGATCAGCGAGCGAGCTCCTACAATGAGCAGTTCTTC.

CDR3 DNA: TGTGCCAGCAGTTTACTAGCGGGGGCTAACAATGAGCAGTTCTTC. Translation gives CASSLLAGANNEQFF. The chain has TRBV27 and TRBJ2-1; 10 nucleotides match TRBD2. Germline CDR1 is MNHEY and CDR2 is SMNVEV (reference sequence). J lost 5 bases, V lost 2 bases, and 3 bases had no gene match. There are 15 residues in the CDR3.

The chain links TRBV3-1 (or the pseudogene TRBV3-2) to TRBJ1-6; no clear D. Trimming took off 2 bases at V and 7 bases at J, with 9 bases between the two ends. The CDR3 consists of 14 residues. Germline CDR1 LGHDT, CDR2 YNNKEL (reference sequence). Here the CDR3 DNA reads TGTGCCAGCAGCCAATTTATAGTGAATTCACCCCTCCACTTT. This encodes CASSQFIVNSPLHF.

This clone showed up just once. The chain carries TRBV7-9 and TRBJ2-1; 7 bases map to TRBD2. Germline V gene sequence: CDR1 SEHNR, CDR2 FQNEAQ (reference sequence). CDR3 length: 14 amino acids. V lost 5 bases and J lost 8; bases outside the gene matches: 9. The CDR3 is CASSGRGRGDEQFF. The CDR3 region has the DNA TGTGCCAGCAGCGGAAGGGGCCGGGGGGATGAGCAGTTCTTC.

This chain links TRBV28 with TRBJ1-1; tentative D call: TRBD1 (6 bases). The V end lost 5 bases, the J end lost 1 base, and 14 bases lay between the germline ends. CDR3 length: 15 residues. The germline CDR1 and CDR2 sequences are MDHEN and SYDVKM. CDR3 protein: CASSQPGQENTEAFF. The CDR3 region has the DNA TGTGCCAGCAGTCAACCGGGACAAGAGAACACTGAAGCTTTCTTT.

The chain carries TRBV3-1 (or the pseudogene TRBV3-2) and TRBJ2-7; D not resolved. Trimming pared 1 base from V and 6 bases from J, leaving 13 bases between. This CDR3 has 14 amino acids. The V gene's germline CDR1 is LGHDT and CDR2 YNNKEL (reference sequence). CDR3 DNA: TGTGCCAGCAGCCAAGCTTTGACTGCTCGCGAGCAGTACTTC. Translation gives CASSQALTAREQYF.

This clone was seen only a few times. V gene TRBV24-1 combines with J gene TRBJ2-1, with TRBD2 identical over 7 bases. The CDR3 has 14 residues. Germline trimming cut 4 bases from V and 9 bases from J; bases unmatched to any gene: 8. The germline gives CDR1 KGHDR, CDR2 SFDVKD. CDR3 DNA: TGTGCCACCAGTGAGGGGGGGATTCCTCTTGAGCAGTTCTTC. Amino acid sequence: CATSEGGIPLEQFF.

The chain combines TRBV7-2 with TRBJ2-3; tentatively, D is TRBD1 (5 bases). V was pared by 1 base and J by 3 bases, with 14 bases between. The CDR3 runs 16 residues. CDR1 is SGHTA, CDR2 FQGNSA, per germline. In DNA, the CDR3 is TGTGCCAGCAGCTTAGTAGGTCAGGGCGCGACAGATACGCAGTATTTT. Translating gives CASSLVGQGATDTQYF.

This clone came up once. The chain couples TRBV28 to TRBJ1-1, with a possible D match to TRBD1 (5 bases). The CDR3 has 15 amino acids. Germline lookup yields CDR1 MDHEN and CDR2 SYDVKM. Trimming stripped 8 bases from V and 1 base from J, with 17 bases between. The CDR3 region is CASRKLGVRNTEAFF. The CDR3 region has the DNA TGTGCCAGCCGAAAATTGGGGGTTAGGAACACTGAAGCTTTCTTT.

The chain is built from TRBV4-3 and TRBJ1-2; D gene unclear. The V gene's germline CDR1 is LGHNA and CDR2 YSLEER. Deletions cut 0 bases from V and 4 bases from J, with 15 bases between. CDR3 length equals 16 residues. CDR3 residues: CASSQDPEFMIYGYTF. CDR3 DNA sequence: TGCGCCAGCAGCCAAGATCCGGAATTTATGATCTATGGCTACACCTTC.

The rearrangement uses TRBV14 and TRBJ2-7; D is uncertain. V was shortened by 1 base and J by 1 base, with 5 bases between the two germline ends. The length of the CDR3 is 13 residues. Germline V lookup: CDR1 SGHDN, CDR2 FVKESK. DNA of the CDR3: TGTGCCAGCAGCCAAGGATCATCCTACGAGCAGTACTTC. It encodes CASSQGSSYEQYF.

V and J are TRBV6-5 and TRBJ1-6; TRBD1 is a possible D gene (6 bases). Deletions cut 7 bases from V and 9 bases from J, with 16 bases between. The CDR3 sequence is 14 residues long. The V gene's germline CDR1 is MNHEY and CDR2 SVGAGI. The CDR3 region is CASTSHREGSPLHF. Written as DNA, the CDR3 is TGTGCCAGCACCTCGCACAGGGAGGGTTCACCCCTCCACTTT.

The V call is TRBV28, the J call TRBJ1-1, with D tentatively TRBD1 (5 bases). Germline assignment: CDR1 MDHEN and CDR2 SYDVKM. Trimming cost V 5 bases and J 0 bases, with 19 bases left between them. The CDR3 covers 17 residues. The CDR3 loop reads CASSNFGEGALNTEAFF. The CDR3 nucleotides read TGTGCCAGCAGTAATTTCGGCGAAGGGGCCCTGAACACTGAAGCTTTCTTT.

This clone was seen more than once but under ten times. Other DNA sequences within the sample encode an identical CDR3. The V and J genes are TRBV9 and TRBJ2-7, with 7 bases lining up with TRBD2. The CDR3 extends over 16 amino acids. V shed 0 bases, J shed 0 bases, and the junction held 6 bases outside the gene matches. Germline loops: CDR1 SGDLS, CDR2 YYNGEE. The DNA for the CDR3 is TGTGCCAGCAGCGTAGGTTCCTCGGGGGGCTCCTACGAGCAGTACTTC. Translating it yields CASSVGSSGGSYEQYF.

This chain joins TRBV5-1 and TRBJ2-7; no clear D. The length of the CDR3 is 14 residues. Germline V CDR1 and CDR2: SGHRS, YFSETQ. V gave up 0 bases and J gave up 0 bases, with 7 bases separating them. The CDR3 is CASSLDQSSYEQYF. The CDR3 DNA follows: TGCGCCAGCAGCTTGGATCAGTCCTCCTACGAGCAGTACTTC.

The chain combines TRBV5-8 with TRBJ1-1; 8 nucleotides line up with TRBD1. The germline V gene has CDR1 SGHTS and CDR2 YDEGEE. The CDR3 spans 15 residues. V trimming: 4 bases; J trimming: 1 base; junction bases outside the gene matches: 6. The CDR3 loop is CASSEDRGGNTEAFF. In DNA, the CDR3 is TGTGCCAGCAGCGAAGACAGGGGAGGGAACACTGAAGCTTTCTTT.

The J gene is TRBJ2-4, the V gene TRBV5-1, with a possible D match to TRBD1 (5 bases). V was clipped by 4 bases and J by 0 bases, with 17 bases between them. The CDR3 consists of 17 residues. Germline CDR1 and CDR2: SGHRS and YFSETQ. CDR3 sequence reads: CASSPTGTRLAKNIQYF. The CDR3 DNA sequence: TGCGCCAGCAGCCCAACAGGCACCAGGCTAGCCAAAAACATTCAGTACTTC.

The chain links TRBV10-3 to TRBJ2-2, with unresolved D. CDR1 is ENHRY and CDR2 is SYGVKD in the germline V gene. Trimming shortened V by 7 bases and J by 0 bases, and 9 bases separated the two germline ends. This CDR3 contains 14 residues. CDR3 DNA sequence: TGTGCCATCAACCCAGACGCGAACACCGGGGAGCTGTTTTTT. It codes for CAINPDANTGELFF.

V and J are TRBV27 and TRBJ2-7, with 9 bases lining up with TRBD1. The V segment lost 4 bases and the J segment 3 bases; nucleotides outside the gene matches: 4. Germline CDR1 MNHEY, CDR2 SMNVEV (reference sequence). CDR3 size: 14 residues. In DNA form, the CDR3 reads TGTGCCAGCAGTTCTACGACAGGGGGCTACGAGCAGTACTTC. Translated, it gives CASSSTTGGYEQYF.

This clone was counted once. The chain couples TRBV27 to TRBJ2-7; D gene uncertain. V lost 4 bases and J 0 bases, leaving 10 bases between the germline ends. The germline CDR1 and CDR2 sequences are MNHEY and SMNVEV (reference sequence). The CDR3 is 14 residues long. The CDR3 bases are TGTGCCAGCAGTTCAGAGCAGAGCTCCTACGAGCAGTACGTC. Its protein is CASSSEQSSYEQYV.

The chain joins TRBV6-5 to TRBJ1-5, with D tentatively TRBD1 (5 bases). The CDR3 has 14 residues. The germline gives CDR1 MNHEY, CDR2 SVGAGI. V dropped 6 bases and J dropped 6 bases, with 15 bases sitting between them. The CDR3 spells CASRGGGTAQPQHF. The CDR3 nucleotides read TGTGCCAGCAGGGGCGGGGGGACTGCTCAGCCCCAGCATTTT.

This clone was picked up a small number of times. The chain links TRBV5-1 to TRBJ2-5; 9 bases map to TRBD2. Per germline, CDR1 SGHRS and CDR2 YFSETQ. The ends lost 0 bases at V and 4 bases at J; junction bases unmatched: 4. The CDR3 runs 15 residues. CDR3 loop: CASSLASGDGETQYF. The CDR3 DNA reads TGCGCCAGCAGCTTGGCTAGCGGGGATGGAGAGACCCAGTACTTC. Using reference TRBV5-1 and TRBJ2-5 for the parts outside the CDR3, the full variable domain is KAGVTQTPRYLIKTRGQQVTLSCSPISGHRSVSWYQQTPGQGLQFLFEYFSETQRNKGNFPGRFSGRQFSNSRSEMNVSTLELGDSALYLCASSLASGDGETQYFGPGTRLLVL.

The chain links TRBV5-1 to TRBJ1-4, with a possible D match to TRBD1 (6 bases). Trimming left V 0 bases short and J 7 bases short, with 13 bases between. Germline values: CDR1 SGHRS, CDR2 YFSETQ. This CDR3 has 15 residues. For the CDR3, the DNA is TGCGCCAGCAGCTTGGCCGGGACATCTCGTGAAAAACTGTTTTTT. Amino acids: CASSLAGTSREKLFF. The full variable domain, completed using reference TRBV5-1 and TRBJ1-4, is KAGVTQTPRYLIKTRGQQVTLSCSPISGHRSVSWYQQTPGQGLQFLFEYFSETQRNKGNFPGRFSGRQFSNSRSEMNVSTLELGDSALYLCASSLAGTSREKLFFGSGTQLSVL.

The V and J genes are TRBV7-3 and TRBJ1-4; 8 positions match TRBD1. Germline CDR1 reads SGHTA; CDR2 reads FQGTGA. The CDR3 consists of 13 residues. The J segment lost 3 bases and the V segment lost 8 bases, leaving 2 bases of the junction unmatched. Here the CDR3 reads CASATGANEKLFF. The CDR3 DNA reads as TGTGCCAGCGCGACAGGGGCTAATGAAAAACTGTTTTTT.

This chain links TRBV29-1 with TRBJ2-2, with unresolved D. Germline V gene data show CDR1 as SQVTM and CDR2 as ANQGSEA. This CDR3 comprises 12 residues. Deletions cut 4 bases from V and 8 bases from J, with 11 bases between. CDR3 coding DNA: TGCAGCGTTGTCGGCTCTAGTGGGGAGCTGTTTTTT. It is translated as CSVVGSSGELFF.

This chain links TRBV27 with TRBJ1-5; D is ambiguous. This CDR3 comprises 13 residues. CDR1 is MNHEY, CDR2 SMNVEV, per germline (reference sequence). The V end lost 1 base, the J end lost 7 bases, and 8 bases lay between the germline ends. The CDR3 nucleotides are TGTGCCAGCAGTTTATGGGGAGGGCAGCCCCAGCATTTT. Protein sequence: CASSLWGGQPQHF.

V is TRBV7-2 and J is TRBJ1-5; a weak D match, TRBD1 (6 bases). CDR3 size: 16 residues. Germline V gives CDR1 SGHTA, CDR2 FQGNSA. V dropped 5 bases and J dropped 1 base, with 15 bases sitting between them. The CDR3 DNA reads TGTGCCAGCAGCGGGGGGGCATGGGGCAGCAATCAGCCCCAGCATTTT. Residues: CASSGGAWGSNQPQHF.